Shown below are 27 T cell receptor beta chains from a single sample sequenced in a study of blood T cell repertoires in COVID-19. The repertoire was sequenced with immunoSEQ multiplex PCR; TCRdb's copy has only in-frame clones and lacks some. Of around 64,000 clones in the sample, about nine tenths are singletons; the top ten hold approximately 3%. Specimen: peripheral blood. These receptors came from a man aged 50 or older with active COVID-19.

This chain connects TRBV30 to TRBJ2-7, with D unclear. This CDR3 spans 14 amino acids. Trimming left V 4 bases short and J 6 bases short, with 19 bases between. Germline V gene lookup returns CDR1 GTSNPN and CDR2 SVGIG (reference sequence). CDR3 DNA sequence: TGTGCCTGGACCCCGGGTCCCGTTTGGAGCGAGCAGTACTTC. Amino acid sequence: CAWTPGPVWSEQYF.

This clone was seen once. The rearrangement links TRBV18 to TRBJ2-6; 10 positions agree with TRBD1. CDR1 and CDR2 (germline): KGHSH, LQKENI. V trimming: 6 bases; J trimming: 8 bases; junction bases outside the gene matches: 7. The CDR3 loop spans 15 amino acids. The CDR3 spells CASSKDRGLTNVLTF. Written as DNA, the CDR3 is TGTGCCAGCTCCAAAGACAGGGGGCTGACCAACGTCCTGACTTTC.

The rearrangement links TRBV29-1 to TRBJ1-1, with 11 positions matching TRBD1. Germline CDR1 is SQVTM and CDR2 is ANQGSEA. Trimming cost V 3 bases and J 10 bases; bases outside gene matches: 7. There are 13 residues in the CDR3. The CDR3 region is CSVEARTGGAAFF. DNA of the CDR3: TGCAGCGTTGAGGCCCGGACAGGGGGCGCAGCTTTCTTT.

This chain connects TRBV21-1 to TRBJ1-1; the D call TRBD1 from the table was never checked on the DNA. TRBV21-1 is annotated as a pseudogene. This CDR3 has 14 residues. The CDR3 sequence: CASSKVTGGGEAFF. The CDR3 DNA reads TGTGCCAGCAGCAAAGTGACAGGGGGAGGGGAAGCTTTCTTT.

The chain is built from TRBV5-6 and TRBJ1-1; D might be TRBD1 (5 bases). This CDR3 region has 15 residues. CDR1 and CDR2 from the germline V gene are SGHDT and YYEEEE. Trimming pared 2 bases from V and 3 bases from J, leaving 14 bases between. CDR3 coding DNA: TGTGCCAGCAGCTTTCTAACGGGGGAGTACACTGAAGCTTTCTTT. This translates into CASSFLTGEYTEAFF. Supplemented by reference TRBV5-6 and TRBJ1-1, the full variable domain reads DAGVTQSPTHLIKTRGQQVTLRCSPKSGHDTVSWYQQALGQGPQFIFQYYEEEERQRGNFPDRFSGHQFPNYSSELNVNALLLGDSALYLCASSFLTGEYTEAFFGQGTRLTVV.

The rearrangement joins TRBV7-9 to TRBJ2-3; 15 bases match TRBD2. CDR3 length: 17 residues. Germline V lookup: CDR1 SEHNR, CDR2 FQNEAQ (reference sequence). V lost 5 bases and J lost 2; bases outside the gene matches: 5. Here the CDR3 DNA reads TGTGCCAGCAGCCCGGGACTAGCGGGAGGAAACACAGATACGCAGTATTTT. Amino acid sequence: CASSPGLAGGNTDTQYF.

The chain has TRBV29-1 and TRBJ1-4, with a tentative D call TRBD1 (5 bases). Germline CDR1 SQVTM, CDR2 ANQGSEA. This CDR3 is 14 amino acids long. The germline V and J ends were trimmed by 0 bases and 8 bases, with 13 bases remaining between them. For the CDR3, the DNA is TGCAGCGTTGAAGATGGCAGGGCCCAAGAAAAACTGTTTTTT. Translated: CSVEDGRAQEKLFF. The whole variable domain, remainder taken from reference TRBV29-1 and TRBJ1-4, is SAVISQKPSRDICQRGTSLTIQCQVDSQVTMMFWYRQQPGQSLTLIATANQGSEATYESGFVIDKFPISRPNLTFSTLTVSNMSPEDSSIYLCSVEDGRAQEKLFFGSGTQLSVL.

The gene calls are TRBV6-6 and TRBJ2-5; maybe TRBD1 (6 bases). V was shortened by 6 bases and J by 4 bases, with 12 bases between the two germline ends. The CDR3 covers 13 residues. Germline V gene lookup returns CDR1 MNHNY and CDR2 SVGAGI (reference sequence). CDR3 DNA sequence: TGTGCCAGCAGCCAGGGGTCTAGAGAGACCCAGTACTTC. It is translated as CASSQGSRETQYF.

This clone was seen a handful of times. V usage is TRBV11-2 and J usage is TRBJ2-7; D is unresolved. This CDR3 region has 13 residues. Germline values: CDR1 SGHAT, CDR2 FQNNGV. V was shortened by 5 bases and J by 11 bases, with 19 bases between the two germline ends. The DNA of the CDR3 is TGTGCCAGCAGCCCACTTAGACTTCCCAAGAAGTACTTC. This sequence encodes CASSPLRLPKKYF.

This CDR3 reads CASSVVERERSEQFF. DNA for the CDR3: TGTGCCAGCAGCGTAGTCGAGCGGGAGAGGAGTGAGCAGTTCTTC. V is TRBV9 and J is TRBJ2-1, with TRBD2 identical over 8 bases. V lost 0 bases to trimming and J lost 9 bases; unmatched junction nucleotides: 8. Germline-derived CDR1 and CDR2 are SGDLS and YYNGEE. The CDR3 runs to 15 residues.

The V and J genes are TRBV10-1 and TRBJ2-2, with 14 nucleotides matching TRBD2. The trim removed 0 bases at V and 4 bases at J, leaving 1 base unmatched. The length of the CDR3 is 17 residues. Looked up from germline, CDR1 is WNHNN and CDR2 is SYGVQD (reference sequence). The DNA for the CDR3 is TGCGCCAGCAGTGAGTCGGGACTAGCGGGGGTCACCGGGGAGCTGTTTTTT. It is translated as CASSESGLAGVTGELFF.

The chain links TRBV18 to TRBJ2-7; D perhaps matches TRBD2 (6 bases). V was cut by 6 bases and J by 3 bases, with 21 bases left in between. The CDR3 runs 16 residues. Germline V gene lookup returns CDR1 KGHSH and CDR2 LQKENI. The CDR3 sequence is CASSLSRASVSYEQYF. The CDR3 DNA reads TGTGCCAGCTCCCTCAGTCGGGCTAGCGTTAGCTACGAGCAGTACTTC.

This chain links TRBV4-1 with TRBJ2-2; 8 bases align to TRBD1. The germline V gene has CDR1 MGHRA and CDR2 YSYEKL. The CDR3 runs to 18 residues. After removal of 7 bases from V and 4 bases from J, the junction contained 17 bases not matched to a gene. CDR3 sequence (DNA): TGCGCCAGCAACCTTTACTTTTCAGGGGGCTTTGGCACCGGGGAGCTGTTTTTT. This codes for CASNLYFSGGFGTGELFF.

This clone was seen a few times. This sequence joins TRBV5-4 and TRBJ1-5; D is unclear. CDR3 length: 11 residues. Trimming stripped 1 base from V and 9 bases from J, with 5 bases between. The germline gives CDR1 SGHNT, CDR2 YYREEE (reference sequence). The CDR3 DNA follows: TGTGCCAGCAGCTTGCCCTGGCCCCAGCATTTT. Translated: CASSLPWPQHF.

This chain uses TRBV7-8 with TRBJ2-1; TRBD2 aligns across 8 bases. Germline lookup yields CDR1 SGHVS and CDR2 FQNEAQ. V gave up 5 bases and J gave up 5 bases; unmatched junction bases: 8. The CDR3 contains 15 residues. DNA for the CDR3: TGTGCCAGCAGCCTTCGCCGGGGGGGGCACAATGAGCAGTTCTTC. This gives the protein CASSLRRGGHNEQFF.

This chain links TRBV28 with TRBJ1-4; TRBD1 might be the D (6 bases). Germline loops: CDR1 MDHEN, CDR2 SYDVKM. The CDR3 totals 14 residues. V was trimmed by 6 bases and J by 5 bases, leaving 13 bases between them. The CDR3 loop is CASRSGGGNEKLFF. For the CDR3, the DNA is TGTGCCAGCAGGTCCGGGGGGGGCAATGAAAAACTGTTTTTT.

The chain has TRBV7-3 and TRBJ2-7, with D possibly TRBD1 on 7 matching bases. The CDR3 is 15 residues long. Germline CDR1 is SGHTA and CDR2 is FQGTGA. Trimming stripped 6 bases from V and 4 bases from J, with 19 bases between. The CDR3 protein is CASSTGGGAFYEQYF. Written as DNA, the CDR3 is TGTGCCAGCAGTACAGGAGGGGGCGCTTTTTACGAGCAGTACTTC. The variable domain in full, with the rest retrieved from reference TRBV7-3 and TRBJ2-7, is GAGVSQTPSNKVTEKGKYVELRCDPISGHTALYWYRQSLGQGPEFLIYFQGTGAADDSGLPNDRFFAVRPEGSVSTLKIQRTERGDSAVYLCASSTGGGAFYEQYFGPGTRLTVT.

The chain combines TRBV2 with TRBJ1-5; 7 bases align to TRBD1. Germline V lookup: CDR1 SNHLY, CDR2 FYNNEI. V trimming: 8 bases; J trimming: 2 bases; junction bases outside the gene matches: 18. This CDR3 is 18 amino acids long. In nucleotides, the CDR3 is TGTGCCAGCCAGTCGACTCCAGGGGGTATAGTTCGCAATCAGCCCCAGCATTTT. Protein sequence: CASQSTPGGIVRNQPQHF.

A remark on this clone: The junction does not match germline at one end; this may be a read error. This chain connects TRBV10-2 to TRBJ1-4; no firm D call. The germline CDR1 and CDR2 sequences are WSHSY and SAAADI. This CDR3 has 14 residues. The CDR3 DNA sequence: TGCGCCAGCCGTGAGGAAGCGGTCGCCGAAAAACTGTTTTTT. Protein product: CASREEAVAEKLFF.

The V call is TRBV12-3 or TRBV12-4, the J call TRBJ1-2; D gene uncertain. V lost 4 bases to trimming and J lost 4 bases, with 7 bases between them. The CDR3 loop spans 12 amino acids. CDR3 DNA sequence: TGTGCCAGCAGTTACAGTAGCTATGGCTACACCTTC. Its translation is CASSYSSYGYTF.

V gene TRBV19 combines with J gene TRBJ2-5; possible D gene TRBD2, 6 bases. The CDR3 contains 14 residues. CDR1 is LNHDA, CDR2 SQIVND, per germline (reference sequence). Between the trimmed V and J ends, which lost 4 bases and 2 bases, there was a span of 11 bases. CDR3 bases: TGTGCCAGTAGTAGGGACTCTCGGCAAGAGACCCAGTACTTC. Amino acid sequence: CASSRDSRQETQYF.

The J gene is TRBJ2-5, the V gene TRBV5-4, with 9 bases that match TRBD1. In germline, CDR1 is SGHNT, CDR2 YYREEE (reference sequence). The CDR3 is 14 amino acids. The trim removed 3 bases at V and 4 bases at J, leaving 4 bases unmatched. The CDR3 DNA follows: TGTGCCAGCAGCTCCAGACAGGGGGGAGAGACCCAGTACTTC. Its protein is CASSSRQGGETQYF.

This chain links TRBV7-3 with TRBJ2-2, with 10 bases aligning to TRBD2. J lost 7 bases, V lost 3 bases, and 5 bases had no gene match. In germline, CDR1 is SGHTA, CDR2 FQGTGA. This CDR3 has 15 amino acids. The CDR3: CASSFLSGGHGELFF. CDR3 DNA sequence: TGTGCCAGCAGCTTCCTTAGCGGGGGGCACGGGGAGCTGTTTTTT.

The rearrangement links TRBV28 to TRBJ1-2; D possibly corresponds to TRBD1 (5 bases). This CDR3 comprises 15 residues. The V gene's germline CDR1 is MDHEN and CDR2 SYDVKM. Trimming took off 5 bases at V and 7 bases at J, with 20 bases between the two ends. DNA of the CDR3: TGTGCCAGCAGTGCCCCCGGGGGAGGGTATGGTGGCTACACCTTC. This encodes CASSAPGGGYGGYTF.

The gene calls are TRBV7-9 and TRBJ1-4; possibly TRBD1 for D (5 bases). V lost 1 base, J lost 4 bases, and 10 bases lay in between. The CDR3 contains 15 residues. Germline lookup yields CDR1 SEHNR and CDR2 FQNEAQ (reference sequence). The CDR3 DNA is TGTGCCAGCAGCTTAGAAGGGACTATTAATGAAAAACTGTTTTTT. It translates to CASSLEGTINEKLFF.

The chain joins TRBV6-6 to TRBJ2-1, with 9 bases fitting TRBD2. J gave up 7 bases and V 0 bases, and 7 bases lay outside the gene matches. Germline V gene lookup returns CDR1 MNHNY and CDR2 SVGAGI (reference sequence). The CDR3 runs to 16 residues. The CDR3 DNA is TGTGCCAGCAGTTACTCGGGCGGGGGGGCTCCGAATGAGCAGTTCTTC. Its protein product is CASSYSGGGAPNEQFF.

The V and J genes are TRBV7-9 and TRBJ2-7; 8 positions match TRBD1. J was trimmed by 0 bases and V by 5 bases; bases with no gene match: 6. The CDR3 runs 15 residues. The germline V gene has CDR1 SEHNR and CDR2 FQNEAQ (reference sequence). The CDR3 is CASSGSGTGSYEQYF. CDR3 nucleotides: TGTGCCAGCAGCGGATCCGGGACAGGCTCCTACGAGCAGTACTTC.